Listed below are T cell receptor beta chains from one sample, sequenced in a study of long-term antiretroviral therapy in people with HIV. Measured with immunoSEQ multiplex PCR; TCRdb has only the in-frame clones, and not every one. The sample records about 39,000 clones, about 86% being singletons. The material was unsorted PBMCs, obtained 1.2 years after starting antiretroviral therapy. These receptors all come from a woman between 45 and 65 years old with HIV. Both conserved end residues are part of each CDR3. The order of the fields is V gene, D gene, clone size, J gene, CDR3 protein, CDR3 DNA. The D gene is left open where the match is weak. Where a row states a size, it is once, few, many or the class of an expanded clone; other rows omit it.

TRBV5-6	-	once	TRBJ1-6	CASSTIGGYSSPLHF	TGTGCCAGCAGCACGATAGGGGGATACAGTTCACCCCTCCACTTT
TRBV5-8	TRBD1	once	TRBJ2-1	CASSHSDRGIAYNEQFF	TGTGCCAGCAGCCATAGTGACAGGGGGATTGCCTACAATGAGCAGTTCTTC
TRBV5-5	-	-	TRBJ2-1	CASSLGPDNEQFF	TGTGCCAGCAGCTTGGGACCCGACAATGAGCAGTTCTTC
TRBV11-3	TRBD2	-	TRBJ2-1	CASSLGFSAGAYNEQFF	TGTGCCAGCAGCTTAGGGTTTTCGGCGGGGGCCTACAATGAGCAGTTCTTC
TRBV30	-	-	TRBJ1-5	CAWSLGTTDQPQHF	TGTGCCTGGAGCCTAGGGACCACCGATCAGCCCCAGCATTTT
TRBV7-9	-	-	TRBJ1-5	CASSHGGANQPQHF	TGTGCCAGCAGCCACGGGGGGGCCAATCAGCCCCAGCATTTT
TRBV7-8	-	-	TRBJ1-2	CASSLAVVGGYTF	TGTGCCAGCAGCTTAGCGGTGGTTGGTGGCTACACCTTC
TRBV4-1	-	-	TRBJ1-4	CASSQDLGSVGLFF	TGCGCCAGCAGCCAAGATTTGGGCTCCGTGGGACTGTTTTTT
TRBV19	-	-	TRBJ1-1	CASQGHWSSEAFF	TGTGCCAGTCAGGGACATTGGAGCTCTGAAGCTTTCTTT
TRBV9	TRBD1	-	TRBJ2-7	CASSVRQGESYEQYF	TGTGCCAGCAGCGTAAGGCAGGGGGAATCCTACGAGCAGTACTTC
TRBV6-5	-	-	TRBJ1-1	CASSLQAGDTEAFF	TGTGCCAGCAGTCTCCAGGCTGGGGACACTGAAGCTTTCTTT
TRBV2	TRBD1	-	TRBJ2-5	CASSPGTGTGETQYF	TGTGCCAGCAGTCCCGGGACAGGGACGGGAGAGACCCAGTACTTC
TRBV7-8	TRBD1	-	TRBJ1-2	CASSYSPGQGAANYGYTF	TGTGCCAGCAGTTACTCACCGGGACAGGGAGCAGCTAACTATGGCTACACCTTC
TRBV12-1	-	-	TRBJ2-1	CPQPSYNEQFF	TGTCCCCAACCCTCCTACAATGAGCAGTTCTTC
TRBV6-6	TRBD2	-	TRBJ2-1	CASSLSSGGPPNEQFF	TGTGCCAGCAGCTTGTCTAGCGGGGGGCCTCCCAATGAGCAGTTCTTC
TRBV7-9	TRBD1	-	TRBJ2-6	CASSPTGASGANVLTF	TGTGCCAGCAGCCCGACAGGGGCTTCTGGGGCCAACGTCCTGACTTTC
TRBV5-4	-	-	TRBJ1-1	CASSPPNMTGILLTFF	TGTGCCAGCAGCCCGCCCAATATGACAGGTATCCTGCTAACTTTCTTT
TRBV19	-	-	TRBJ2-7	CASRGRWNYEQYF	TGTGCCAGTAGAGGGCGGTGGAACTACGAGCAGTACTTC
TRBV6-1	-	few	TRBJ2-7	CASRYIPPNEQYF	TGTGCCAGCAGATACATCCCCCCTAACGAGCAGTACTTC
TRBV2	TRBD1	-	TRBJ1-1	CASSLTGMNTEAFF	TGTGCCAGCAGTTTGACAGGGATGAACACTGAAGCTTTCTTT
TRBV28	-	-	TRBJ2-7	CASTPGRRSYEQYF	TGTGCCAGCACCCCAGGACGGCGTTCCTACGAGCAGTACTTC
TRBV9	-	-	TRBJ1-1	CASSPSPSRGNTEAFF	TGTGCCAGCAGCCCCTCCCCGAGCAGGGGGAACACTGAAGCTTTCTTT
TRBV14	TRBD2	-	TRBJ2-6	CASSPMGGVRANVLTF	TGTGCCAGCAGCCCCATGGGGGGGGTAAGGGCCAACGTCCTGACTTTC
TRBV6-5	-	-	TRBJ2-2	CASSVDYTGELFF	TGTGCCAGCAGTGTCGACTACACCGGGGAGCTGTTTTTT
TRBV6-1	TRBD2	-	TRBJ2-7	CASSRSLAGSDEQYF	TGTGCCAGCAGCCGCAGCCTAGCGGGTAGCGACGAGCAGTACTTC
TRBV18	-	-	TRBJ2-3	CASSYSTKSTDTQYF	TGTGCCAGCTCATACTCGACAAAGAGCACAGATACGCAGTATTTT
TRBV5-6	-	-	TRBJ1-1	CASSFGLETEAFF	TGTGCCAGCAGCTTCGGATTGGAGACTGAAGCTTTCTTT
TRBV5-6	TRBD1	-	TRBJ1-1	CASSLRDRALYAEAFF	TGTGCCAGCAGCCTCAGGGACAGGGCATTATACGCTGAAGCTTTCTTT
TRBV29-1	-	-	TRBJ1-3	CSARNQALGNTIYF	TGCAGCGCCCGAAACCAGGCCCTCGGAAACACCATATATTTT
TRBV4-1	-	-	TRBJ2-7	CASSEAITLGLSSYEQYF	TGCGCCAGCAGCGAAGCCATAACCTTGGGACTTTCCTCCTACGAGCAGTACTTC
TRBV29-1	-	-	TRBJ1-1	CSVIPNTEAFF	TGCAGCGTTATCCCGAACACTGAAGCTTTCTTT
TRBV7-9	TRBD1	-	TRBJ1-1	CASSLGRTGGTDTEAFF	TGTGCCAGCAGCTTAGGAAGGACAGGGGGCACGGACACTGAAGCTTTCTTT
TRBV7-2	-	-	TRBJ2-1	CASSLDGFSYNEQFF	TGTGCCAGCAGCTTAGACGGGTTTTCGTACAATGAGCAGTTCTTC
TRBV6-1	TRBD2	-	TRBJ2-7	CASSGPSGGMEQYF	TGTGCCAGCAGTGGACCTAGCGGGGGGATGGAGCAGTACTTC
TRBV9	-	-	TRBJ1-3	CASSITGNTIYF	TGTGCCAGCAGCATAACTGGAAACACCATATATTTT
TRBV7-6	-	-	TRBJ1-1	CASSPNTGSGTEAFF	TGTGCCAGCAGCCCTAACACAGGGTCGGGCACTGAAGCTTTCTTT
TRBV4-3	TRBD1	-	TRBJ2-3	CASSQRDRETDTQYF	TGCGCCAGCAGCCAACGGGACAGGGAAACAGATACGCAGTATTTT
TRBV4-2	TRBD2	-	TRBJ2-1	CASSQVAGGSEQFF	TGTGCCAGCAGCCAAGTAGCGGGGGGAAGTGAGCAGTTCTTC
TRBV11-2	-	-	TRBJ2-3	CASTPRWVGIADTQYF	TGTGCCAGCACCCCCCGGTGGGTAGGGATCGCAGATACGCAGTATTTT
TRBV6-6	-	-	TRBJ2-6	CASSAGANVLTF	TGTGCCAGCAGTGCTGGGGCCAACGTCCTGACTTTC
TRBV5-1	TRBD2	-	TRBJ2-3	CASSFIFGRGGSTDTQYF	TGCGCCAGCAGCTTTATTTTTGGGCGGGGGGGGAGCACAGATACGCAGTATTTT
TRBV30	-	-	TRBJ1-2	CAWKRGTGYGYTF	TGTGCCTGGAAGCGGGGGACGGGCTATGGCTACACCTTC
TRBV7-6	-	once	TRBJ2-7	CASSLAGAAFYEQYF	TGTGCCAGCAGCCTCGCAGGGGCAGCCTTCTACGAGCAGTACTTC
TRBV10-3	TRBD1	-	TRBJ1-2	CAINPGTVDGYTF	TGTGCCATCAACCCCGGGACAGTCGATGGCTACACCTTC
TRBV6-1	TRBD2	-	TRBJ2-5	CASSAGRLAGGGRETQYF	TGTGCCAGCAGTGCTGGGAGACTAGCGGGGGGAGGTCGGGAGACCCAGTACTTC
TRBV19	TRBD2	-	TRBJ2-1	CASTRQRGSSYNEQFF	TGTGCCAGTACCCGACAGCGGGGGAGCTCCTACAATGAGCAGTTCTTC
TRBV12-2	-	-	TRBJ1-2	CASRSLAGAPLLSGAYGYTF	TGTGCAAGTCGCTCCCTTGCGGGGGCTCCCCTCCTATCTGGGGCTTATGGCTACACCTTC
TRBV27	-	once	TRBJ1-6	CAVQAYYNSPLHF	TGTGCCGTACAGGCGTACTATAATTCACCCCTCCACTTT
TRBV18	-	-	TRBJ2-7	CASSPGSYEQYF	TGTGCCAGCTCACCAGGGTCCTACGAGCAGTACTTC
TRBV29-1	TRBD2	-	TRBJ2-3	CSTRTSGGPDTQYF	TGCAGCACACGGACTAGCGGGGGGCCAGATACGCAGTATTTT
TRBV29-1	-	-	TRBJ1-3	CSVGQGSAGNTIYF	TGCAGCGTTGGGCAGGGGAGTGCGGGAAACACCATATATTTT
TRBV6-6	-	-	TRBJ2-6	CASSRSGANVLTF	TGTGCCAGCTCGCGCTCTGGGGCCAACGTCCTGACTTTC
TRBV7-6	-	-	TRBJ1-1	CASSPGGNTEAFF	TGTGCCAGCAGCCCCGGGGGGAACACTGAAGCTTTCTTT